A single sample is the source of the 22 T cell receptor beta chains below, sequenced in a study of PD-L1 blockade in urothelial cancer. Clones were sequenced by immunoSEQ multiplex PCR, and TCRdb holds only the in-frame ones, with some missing. Here the sample spans roughly 100,000 clones, roughly 88% being singletons. The specimen was PBMCs, collected around atezolizumab (anti-PD-L1) treatment. The source of these receptors is a man between 50 and 59 years old with urothelial cancer.

The chain uses TRBV7-6 and TRBJ2-2; 15 bases agree with TRBD2. V lost 5 bases to trimming and J lost 5 bases; unmatched junction nucleotides: 12. The CDR3 runs to 19 residues. CDR1 is SGHVS, CDR2 FNYEAQ, per germline. The CDR3 loop reads CASSLLGLGLAGGTGELFF. DNA for the CDR3: TGTGCCAGCAGCCTCCTCGGTTTGGGACTAGCGGGAGGTACCGGGGAGCTGTTTTTT. Full variable domain (outside the CDR3, taken from reference TRBV7-6 and TRBJ2-2): GAGVSQSPRYKVTKRGQDVALRCDPISGHVSLYWYRQALGQGPEFLTYFNYEAQQDKSGLPNDRFSAERPEGSISTLTIQRTEQRDSAMYRCASSLLGLGLAGGTGELFFGEGSRLTVL.

This clone was detected once. This rearrangement joins TRBV18 to TRBJ2-5; TRBD1 aligns across 7 bases. CDR3 length: 15 residues. With V trimmed by 5 bases and J by 2 bases, 8 bases remained unmatched. Germline values: CDR1 KGHSH, CDR2 LQKENI. DNA of the CDR3: TGTGCCAGCTCAAAGATACAGGGGATTCAAGAGACCCAGTACTTC. This encodes CASSKIQGIQETQYF.

The genes are TRBV5-6 and TRBJ2-3; TRBD1 aligns across 9 bases. This CDR3 region has 16 residues. J gave up 1 base and V 4 bases, and 7 bases lay outside the gene matches. Germline CDR1 reads SGHDT; CDR2 reads YYEEEE. CDR3 in DNA: TGTGCCAGCAGCGTAACAGGGGGCGCACGCACAGATACGCAGTATTTT. It yields the protein CASSVTGGARTDTQYF. The full variable domain, with the rest looked up from reference TRBV5-6 and TRBJ2-3, is DAGVTQSPTHLIKTRGQQVTLRCSPKSGHDTVSWYQQALGQGPQFIFQYYEEEERQRGNFPDRFSGHQFPNYSSELNVNALLLGDSALYLCASSVTGGARTDTQYFGPGTRLTVL.

J is TRBJ1-6 and V is TRBV11-1; no reliable D call. Germline CDR1 and CDR2: SGHAT and FQDESV (reference sequence). Trimming removed 1 base from V and 6 bases from J, with 16 bases in between. The CDR3 has 17 residues. In DNA form, the CDR3 reads TGTGCCAGCAGCTTAGGAAAATGGAGTAAGAGTAATTCACCCCTCCACTTT. Its translation: CASSLGKWSKSNSPLHF.

The genes are TRBV5-1 and TRBJ2-3; D may be TRBD2 (6 bases). The germline V gene encodes CDR1 SGHRS and CDR2 YFSETQ. This CDR3 is 14 amino acids long. V was clipped by 3 bases and J by 0 bases, with 8 bases between them. Written as DNA, the CDR3 is TGCGCCAGCAGCTGGCGGGGTAGCACAGATACGCAGTATTTT. Its protein is CASSWRGSTDTQYF.

In this sample, this clone turned up a few times. V and J are TRBV15 and TRBJ1-1; no clear D gene. The CDR3 runs to 14 residues. Trimming took 0 bases from V and 2 from J, leaving 7 bases between them. Germline V CDR1 and CDR2: LNHNV, YYDKDF (reference sequence). CDR3 bases: TGTGCCACCAGCAGAGACCCCAGTAACACTGAAGCTTTCTTT. This codes for CATSRDPSNTEAFF.

The chain combines TRBV6-6 with TRBJ2-3, with TRBD2 identical over 8 bases. Germline V gene data show CDR1 as MNHNY and CDR2 as SVGAGI (reference sequence). With 1 base clipped from V and 3 bases from J, the junction kept 3 bases outside the gene matches. The CDR3 runs to 15 residues. The CDR3 sequence: CASSYLAGSTDTQYF. The CDR3 DNA reads TGTGCCAGCAGTTACTTAGCGGGATCTACAGATACGCAGTATTTT.

The rearrangement joins TRBV18 to TRBJ1-1; D unclear. V lost 8 bases, J lost 1 base, and 14 bases lay in between. CDR1 is KGHSH, CDR2 LQKENI, per germline. CDR3 length: 14 amino acids. CDR3: CASHAHPGNTEAFF. CDR3 DNA: TGTGCCAGCCACGCTCACCCCGGGAACACTGAAGCTTTCTTT.

V is TRBV28 and J is TRBJ2-6; D is uncertain. This CDR3 is built from 16 residues. Germline V gene data show CDR1 as MDHEN and CDR2 as SYDVKM. With 5 bases removed from V and 0 bases from J, the gap between germline ends came to 11 bases. CDR3 in DNA: TGTGCCAGCAGTAACCCTTCGAGCTCTGGGGCCAACGTCCTGACTTTC. Its protein is CASSNPSSSGANVLTF.

The CDR3 is CATSSETGGLGEQYF. The CDR3 region has the DNA TGTGCCACCAGCAGCGAAACAGGGGGCCTGGGCGAGCAGTACTTC. This sequence joins TRBV15 and TRBJ2-7, with 9 bases that match TRBD1. CDR1 and CDR2 (germline): LNHNV, YYDKDF (reference sequence). The trim removed 3 bases at V and 6 bases at J, leaving 9 bases unmatched. CDR3 length equals 15 residues.

The chain couples TRBV7-9 to TRBJ2-7, with 7 nucleotides matching TRBD2. Germline loops: CDR1 SEHNR, CDR2 FQNEAQ (reference sequence). The CDR3 covers 13 residues. V lost 4 bases and J lost 6; bases outside the gene matches: 6. For the CDR3, the DNA is TGTGCCAGCAGCTCAGTGACTAGCAGCGAGCAGTACTTC. Translation: CASSSVTSSEQYF. Full variable domain (outside the CDR3, taken from reference TRBV7-9 and TRBJ2-7): DTGVSQNPRHKITKRGQNVTFRCDPISEHNRLYWYRQTLGQGPEFLTYFQNEAQLEKSRLLSDRFSAERPKGSFSTLEIQRTEQGDSAMYLCASSSVTSSEQYFGPGTRLTVT.

The chain uses TRBV7-9 and TRBJ2-1; 10 nucleotides line up with TRBD2. The CDR3 is 13 amino acids. Looked up from germline, CDR1 is SEHNR and CDR2 is FQNEAQ (reference sequence). Germline trimming cut 4 bases from V and 12 bases from J; bases unmatched to any gene: 6. The CDR3 is CASSSMSGRGQFF. The CDR3 DNA reads as TGTGCCAGCAGCTCCATGAGCGGGAGGGGGCAGTTCTTC.

The chain employs TRBV28 and TRBJ2-1, with TRBD2 matching over 9 bases. The CDR3 length is 17 residues. J was trimmed by 0 bases and V by 3 bases; bases with no gene match: 6. Germline CDR1 and CDR2: MDHEN and SYDVKM. DNA for the CDR3: TGTGCCAGCAGTTTGGGAACTAGCGGGTACTCCTACAATGAGCAGTTCTTC. This translates into CASSLGTSGYSYNEQFF.

The chain joins TRBV28 to TRBJ2-1, with 7 bases aligning to TRBD2. V was pared by 8 bases and J by 9 bases, with 4 bases of the junction left unmatched. From germline, CDR1 is MDHEN and CDR2 SYDVKM. CDR3 length: 11 amino acids. CDR3 protein: CASGGSFEQFF. The CDR3 region has the DNA TGTGCCAGCGGCGGGAGTTTTGAGCAGTTCTTC.

The gene calls are TRBV4-1 and TRBJ2-2, with D possibly TRBD1 on 5 matching bases. Deletions cut 1 base from V and 5 bases from J, with 11 bases between. Germline CDR1 reads MGHRA; CDR2 reads YSYEKL. The CDR3 is 15 residues long. The CDR3 coding sequence is TGCGCCAGCAGCCAAGCCCCGACAGCTACCGGGGAGCTGTTTTTT. It is translated as CASSQAPTATGELFF.

The V call is TRBV6-5, the J call TRBJ1-2; TRBD1 agrees at 7 bases. The CDR3 consists of 14 residues. Unmatched junction bases numbered 4, after V lost 2 bases and J lost 4 bases. Germline lookup yields CDR1 MNHEY and CDR2 SVGAGI. CDR3 nucleotide sequence: TGTGCCAGCAGTTACGGAGGGGGCGGCTATGGCTACACCTTC. Translating gives CASSYGGGGYGYTF.

V usage is TRBV11-3 and J usage is TRBJ2-3; TRBD2 is a possible D gene (6 bases). Germline V gene sequence: CDR1 SGHNT, CDR2 YENEEA. Trimming shortened V by 1 base and J by 9 bases, and 17 bases separated the two germline ends. The CDR3 length is 15 residues. CDR3 region: CASSLGGVPGETQYF. CDR3 nucleotide sequence: TGTGCCAGCAGCTTAGGAGGGGTCCCGGGAGAGACGCAGTATTTT.

The chain is built from TRBV18 and TRBJ1-3; no clear D. Germline V CDR1 and CDR2: KGHSH, LQKENI. The CDR3 loop spans 19 amino acids. Trimming removed 1 base at V and 0 bases at J, with 19 bases between. The CDR3 DNA is TGTGCCAGCTCACCACGGGCATGGAATCCCACCAGCTCTGGAAACACCATATATTTT. Its translation: CASSPRAWNPTSSGNTIYF.

The chain employs TRBV29-1 and TRBJ1-2, with 9 bases aligning to TRBD1. The V gene end was trimmed by 4 bases and the J gene end by 3 bases; junction bases not matched to a gene: 9. In germline, CDR1 is SQVTM, CDR2 ANQGSEA. The CDR3 runs 15 residues. The DNA for the CDR3 is TGCAGCGTTGCCGGGACAGGGAATAAGGACTATGGCTACACCTTC. Amino acids: CSVAGTGNKDYGYTF.

The chain recombines TRBV4-2 with TRBJ2-7; possible D gene TRBD2, 5 bases. The germline CDR1 and CDR2 sequences are LGHNA and YNFKEQ. The V gene lost 1 base and the J gene lost 2 bases, with 9 bases spanning the gap. The CDR3 covers 14 residues. CDR3 sequence: CASSQGRGTYEQYF. In nucleotides, the CDR3 is TGTGCCAGCAGCCAAGGACGGGGAACCTACGAGCAGTACTTC.

This clone was seen once. At one of its ends the junction is not consistent with the germline gene, which may arise from a read error. The chain links TRBV7-7 to TRBJ2-7; TRBD1 aligns across 11 bases. This CDR3 contains 15 residues. Germline-derived CDR1 and CDR2 are SSHAT and FNYEAQ (reference sequence). The CDR3 spells CASSLEPGQGGEQYF. The CDR3 DNA follows: TGTGCTAGCAGTCTCGAGCCGGGACAGGGGGGCGAGCAGTACTTC.

The gene calls are TRBV7-2 and TRBJ1-2; 8 positions agree with TRBD1. V dropped 2 bases and J dropped 4; count of bases not matched to a gene: 3. The CDR3 is made up of 14 amino acids. The germline V gene encodes CDR1 SGHTA and CDR2 FQGNSA. The CDR3 DNA reads TGTGCCAGCAGCTTACAGGGGGCTGTCTATGGCTACACCTTC. This gives the protein CASSLQGAVYGYTF.